This TCR beta chain emerged from a study of blood T cell repertoires in COVID-19. Study-wide context: Acute and convalescent COVID-19 specimens originated in the United States, Italy and Spain. T cells, B-cell-depleted T cells, or PBMCs supplied cDNA or gDNA.

As originally analysed: Counts of nucleated cells, estimated from reference gene primer amplification, were obtained. This table comes from immunoSEQ multiplex PCR, and its TCRdb copy is limited to in-frame clones, with some not included. The V and J calls and clone size come from that table; D and trimming were worked out from the DNA. The profile shows about 440,000 clones, roughly 88% of them singletons. In Seattle, patients joined the study during active infection and were tracked longitudinally. V gave up 6 bases and J gave up 10 bases, with 16 bases separating them. This CDR3 contains 12 residues. Germline CDR1 MNHNY, CDR2 SVGAGI (reference sequence).

This clonotype was sampled from a woman aged 50 to 65 with COVID-19, enrolled during active disease. This chain uses TRBV6-6 with TRBJ2-7, with D tentatively TRBD1 (5 bases). The specimen was peripheral blood. CDR3 protein: CASRFTGNPQYF. Here the CDR3 DNA reads TGTGCCAGCAGATTCACAGGAAATCCTCAGTACTTC.